This entry concerns a single T cell receptor beta chain. The source of the sample is a study of cytomegalovirus exposure and HLA in healthy donors. J was trimmed by 1 base and V by 4 bases; bases with no gene match: 3. The CDR3 consists of 14 residues. Germline assignment: CDR1 SGHRS and CDR2 YFSETQ. Primers included in the PCR were 60 Vbeta and 13 Jbeta primers. The method was immunoSEQ multiplex PCR; TCRdb's version includes in-frame clones alone and lacks a portion of them. Of fewer than 140,000 clones listed, about four fifths are singletons. The sequence was obtained from a woman in her forties or fifties in good health and CMV-seropositive. The chain is built from TRBV5-1 and TRBJ1-1; 8 bases align to TRBD1. The sequencing sample was made of PBMCs. The CDR3 loop reads CASSRDRTNTEAFF. The CDR3 DNA reads TGCGCCAGCAGCCGGGACAGGACGAACACTGAAGCTTTCTTT.